The 28 T cell receptor beta chains reported below all come from one sample, sequenced in a study of cytomegalovirus exposure and HLA in healthy donors. Primers for the PCR totalled 60 Vbeta and 13 Jbeta. The data were produced by immunoSEQ multiplex PCR, yet TCRdb's version contains in-frame clones alone and is incomplete. This sample has 200,000 to 300,000 clones, with about 81% found just once. Sequenced input: PBMCs. The receptors were sampled from a woman aged 40 to 50 in good health and CMV-seropositive.

The V gene is TRBV7-2, the J gene TRBJ1-2; D unresolved. Deletions cut 1 base from V and 8 bases from J, with 8 bases between. Germline-derived CDR1 and CDR2 are SGHTA and FQGNSA. The CDR3 consists of 12 residues. The CDR3 reads CASSLVLLGYTF. CDR3 DNA: TGTGCCAGCAGCTTAGTTCTGTTGGGCTACACCTTC.

The rearrangement links TRBV21-1 to TRBJ1-5; the table's D call, TRBD1, was not checked against the DNA. TRBV21-1 is classified as a pseudogene. The CDR3 runs 18 residues. This CDR3 is CASSKAGDTGYSNQPQHF. CDR3 sequence (DNA): TGTGCCAGCAGCAAAGCAGGAGACACAGGGTATAGCAATCAGCCCCAGCATTTT.

The gene calls are TRBV28 and TRBJ2-2; 8 bases match TRBD1. Losses at the gene ends were 3 bases for V and 4 bases for J; bases not matched to a gene: 1. CDR3 length: 14 residues. Germline V gives CDR1 MDHEN, CDR2 SYDVKM. CDR3 coding DNA: TGTGCCAGCAGTTTCAGGGGGCTCACCGGGGAGCTGTTTTTT. This translates into CASSFRGLTGELFF.

The chain is built from TRBV10-3 and TRBJ2-1, with 9 bases lining up with TRBD2. J gave up 4 bases and V 6 bases, and 4 bases lay outside the gene matches. The length of the CDR3 is 14 residues. Germline V gives CDR1 ENHRY, CDR2 SYGVKD. The CDR3 DNA is TGTGCCATCAGCGTAGCGGGAGCATACAATGAGCAGTTCTTC. Amino acid sequence: CAISVAGAYNEQFF.

This clone has a single count. The chain is built from TRBV6-6 and TRBJ1-5; the match to TRBD1 covers 7 bases. Germline assignment: CDR1 MNHNY and CDR2 SVGAGI (reference sequence). The V segment lost 8 bases and the J segment 2 bases; nucleotides outside the gene matches: 12. The CDR3 runs 16 residues. The CDR3 spells CASAEPGTDGNQPQHF. For the CDR3, the DNA is TGTGCCAGCGCGGAACCTGGGACAGATGGCAATCAGCCCCAGCATTTT.

The chain couples TRBV12-5 to TRBJ2-3, with 7 bases fitting TRBD1. The CDR3 has 17 amino acids. Germline trimming cut 1 base from V and 0 bases from J; bases unmatched to any gene: 7. Per germline, CDR1 LGHNT and CDR2 FRNRAP. This CDR3 reads CASGLGLQGTSTDTQYF. CDR3 bases: TGTGCTAGTGGTTTGGGATTACAGGGGACAAGCACAGATACGCAGTATTTT.

This chain uses TRBV7-3 with TRBJ2-7, with D maybe TRBD1 (5 bases). The length of the CDR3 is 14 residues. The V end lost 5 bases, the J end lost 7 bases, and 18 bases lay between the germline ends. Germline V gene data show CDR1 as SGHTA and CDR2 as FQGTGA. CDR3 in amino acids: CASSPSSRVGEQYF. CDR3 nucleotides: TGTGCCAGCAGCCCCTCCTCCAGGGTTGGGGAGCAGTACTTC.

The gene calls are TRBV7-2 and TRBJ2-7; no definite D call. V was trimmed by 5 bases and J by 0 bases, leaving 11 bases between them. Germline V CDR1 and CDR2: SGHTA, FQGNSA. The CDR3 is 14 amino acids. Here the CDR3 reads CASSRSSSSYEQYF. CDR3 DNA sequence: TGTGCCAGCAGCCGAAGTAGCTCCTCCTACGAGCAGTACTTC.

The CDR3 reads CASRADRERNEQYF. In nucleotides, the CDR3 is TGTGCCAGCAGAGCGGACAGGGAAAGGAACGAGCAGTACTTC. V gene TRBV6-5 combines with J gene TRBJ2-7; 8 nucleotides match TRBD1. Germline V gene sequence: CDR1 MNHEY, CDR2 SVGAGI. J was trimmed by 5 bases and V by 6 bases; bases with no gene match: 9. The CDR3 consists of 14 residues.

Here the CDR3 reads CASTPFGTGNDYEQYF. DNA for the CDR3: TGCGCCAGCACCCCCTTTGGGACAGGGAACGACTACGAGCAGTACTTC. V and J are TRBV5-1 and TRBJ2-7, with 9 bases lining up with TRBD1. Germline assignment: CDR1 SGHRS and CDR2 YFSETQ. The CDR3 length is 16 residues. The V and J ends lost 6 bases and 3 bases, in that order; junction bases with no gene match: 13.

The genes are TRBV6-5 and TRBJ1-6; the match to TRBD1 covers 9 bases. V was clipped by 6 bases and J by 7 bases; unmatched bases: 4. Germline CDR1 MNHEY, CDR2 SVGAGI. This CDR3 has 14 residues. The CDR3 coding sequence is TGTGCCAGCAGGCGACAGGGGGGGAATTCACCCCTCCACTTT. Translation gives CASRRQGGNSPLHF.

The chain recombines TRBV5-1 with TRBJ2-7; 10 bases agree with TRBD1. The CDR3 is made up of 18 amino acids. Germline assignment: CDR1 SGHRS and CDR2 YFSETQ. V trimming: 0 bases; J trimming: 2 bases; junction bases outside the gene matches: 11. CDR3 amino acids: CASSLAFSRTGGTYEQYF. The CDR3 nucleotides read TGCGCCAGCAGCTTGGCCTTCTCAAGGACAGGGGGGACCTACGAGCAGTACTTC.

The V gene is TRBV9, the J gene TRBJ1-4; 7 nucleotides line up with TRBD1. With 4 bases clipped from V and 0 bases from J, the junction kept 3 bases outside the gene matches. Germline V CDR1 and CDR2: SGDLS, YYNGEE. CDR3 length: 15 amino acids. The DNA of the CDR3 is TGTGCCAGCAGCCCAGGGACAGCAACTAATGAAAAACTGTTTTTT. Translated, it gives CASSPGTATNEKLFF.

Turning to this clone: A read error may account for a junction end that differs from germline. The V gene is TRBV7-9, the J gene TRBJ2-7; 8 bases are shared with TRBD1. Germline lookup yields CDR1 SEHNR and CDR2 FQNEAQ (reference sequence). CDR3 length: 15 residues. CDR3 region: CSSSFGQGIKNEQYF. CDR3 in DNA: TGTTCCAGCAGTTTCGGACAGGGAATTAAAAACGAGCAGTACTTC.

This chain links TRBV18 with TRBJ1-5; 8 bases map to TRBD1. CDR1 KGHSH and CDR2 LQKENI come from the germline V gene. CDR3 length equals 18 residues. The junction had 12 bases not matched to a gene; V was cut back by 3 bases and J by 2 bases. CDR3 in DNA: TGTGCCAGCTCACCCCCCGGACAGGGCGCGGGTGGCAATCAGCCCCAGCATTTT. Its translation is CASSPPGQGAGGNQPQHF.

This chain uses TRBV7-2 with TRBJ1-1; 8 bases fit TRBD1. Per the germline V gene, CDR1 is SGHTA and CDR2 is FQGNSA. V shed 2 bases and J 8 bases; nucleotides not matched to a gene: 13. This CDR3 region has 16 residues. CDR3 nucleotides: TGTGCCAGCAGCTTAAGTTGGAGCAGGGGGCGCGCCGAAGCTTTCTTT. Amino acid sequence: CASSLSWSRGRAEAFF. Combining the CDR3 with reference TRBV7-2 and TRBJ1-1 gives the whole variable domain GAGVSQSPSNKVTEKGKDVELRCDPISGHTALYWYRQSLGQGLEFLIYFQGNSAPDKSGLPSDRFSAERTGGSVSTLTIQRTQQEDSAVYLCASSLSWSRGRAEAFFGQGTRLTVV.

This chain joins TRBV29-1 and TRBJ2-7; 7 bases agree with TRBD1. J lost 7 bases, V lost 6 bases, and 18 bases had no gene match. This CDR3 spans 15 amino acids. Germline CDR1 and CDR2: SQVTM and ANQGSEA. CDR3 protein: CSVVPLEGQPPEQYF. The CDR3 DNA reads TGCAGCGTGGTCCCCCTCGAGGGACAGCCTCCGGAGCAGTACTTC.

This rearrangement joins TRBV19 to TRBJ2-7; D perhaps matches TRBD2 (6 bases). V was cut by 5 bases and J by 0 bases, with 14 bases left in between. This CDR3 spans 15 amino acids. The germline V gene has CDR1 LNHDA and CDR2 SQIVND (reference sequence). The CDR3 DNA reads as TGTGCCAGTAGTTTAAGGCGGGACCTCTCCTACGAGCAGTACTTC. It yields the protein CASSLRRDLSYEQYF. The whole variable domain, remainder taken from reference TRBV19 and TRBJ2-7, is DGGITQSPKYLFRKEGQNVTLSCEQNLNHDAMYWYRQDPGQGLRLIYYSQIVNDFQKGDIAEGYSVSREKKESFPLTVTSAQKNPTAFYLCASSLRRDLSYEQYFGPGTRLTVT.

The DNA of the CDR3 is TGTGCCAGCAGCTTAGGTGTCCTCCTCACTGAAGCTTTCTTT. This encodes CASSLGVLLTEAFF. The rearrangement joins TRBV7-2 to TRBJ1-1, with D unclear. The CDR3 contains 14 residues. Deletions cut 1 base from V and 4 bases from J, with 10 bases between. The germline V gene encodes CDR1 SGHTA and CDR2 FQGNSA. The entire variable domain, with the rest obtained from reference TRBV7-2 and TRBJ1-1, is as follows: GAGVSQSPSNKVTEKGKDVELRCDPISGHTALYWYRQSLGQGLEFLIYFQGNSAPDKSGLPSDRFSAERTGGSVSTLTIQRTQQEDSAVYLCASSLGVLLTEAFFGQGTRLTVV.

Of note for this clone: A much larger clone lies a single base off, so this may be a read error. The V and J genes are TRBV5-5 and TRBJ1-1, with D possibly being TRBD1 (5 bases). The V gene's germline CDR1 is SGHKS and CDR2 YYEKEE (reference sequence). Trimming stripped 0 bases from V and 3 bases from J, with 9 bases between. This CDR3 is built from 14 residues. CDR3 region: CASSLARVDTEAFF. The CDR3 DNA reads TGTGCCAGCAGCTTGGCCAGGGTTGACACTGAAGCTTTCTTT. Full variable domain (missing parts from reference TRBV5-5 and TRBJ1-1): DAGVTQSPTHLIKTRGQQVTLRCSPISGHKSVSWYQQVLGQGPQFIFQYYEKEERGRGNFPDRFSARQFPNYSSELNVNALLLGDSALYLCASSLARVDTEAFFGQGTRLTVV.

The chain joins TRBV6-6 to TRBJ2-4, with 10 positions matching TRBD1. CDR3 length: 15 residues. V lost 2 bases to trimming and J lost 7 bases; unmatched junction nucleotides: 5. CDR1 is MNHNY, CDR2 SVGAGI, per germline (reference sequence). CDR3 loop: CASSYRGTGVNIQYF. The CDR3 DNA reads as TGTGCCAGCAGTTACCGCGGGACAGGGGTCAACATTCAGTACTTC.

A few counts support this clone. The rearrangement links TRBV6-5 to TRBJ1-5; D gene unclear. The CDR3 contains 14 residues. CDR1 is MNHEY and CDR2 is SVGAGI in the germline V gene. Trimming cost V 5 bases and J 7 bases, with 15 bases left between them. The CDR3 nucleotides read TGTGCCAGCAGTGCGTTAATAACGGGGCAGCCCCAGCATTTT. The encoded protein is CASSALITGQPQHF.

The genes are TRBV29-1 and TRBJ2-7, with a possible D match to TRBD1 (5 bases). The CDR3 loop spans 13 amino acids. V lost 7 bases and J lost 3, with 16 bases in between. The V gene's germline CDR1 is SQVTM and CDR2 ANQGSEA. The CDR3 region is CSGWTIGIYEQYF. The CDR3 region has the DNA TGCAGCGGATGGACAATAGGAATCTACGAGCAGTACTTC.

The rearrangement links TRBV25-1 to TRBJ2-1; 12 bases align to TRBD2. Germline assignment: CDR1 MGHDK and CDR2 SYGVNS. CDR3 length: 15 residues. With 2 bases clipped from V and 5 bases from J, the junction kept 1 base outside the gene matches. CDR3 amino acids: CASSETSGGNNEQFF. In DNA form, the CDR3 reads TGTGCCAGCAGTGAAACTAGCGGGGGGAACAATGAGCAGTTCTTC.

This clone showed up just once. The CDR3 coding sequence is TGTGCCTGGAGTCGACAGGGGGCGCGCGAAAAACTGTTTTTT. Amino acids: CAWSRQGAREKLFF. The V gene is TRBV30, the J gene TRBJ1-4; 10 bases match TRBD1. V lost 2 bases, J lost 8 bases, and 5 bases stayed unmatched. The germline V gene encodes CDR1 GTSNPN and CDR2 SVGIG (reference sequence). This CDR3 is 14 amino acids long.

V is TRBV30 and J is TRBJ2-1, with 8 bases that match TRBD2. The ends lost 4 bases at V and 6 bases at J; junction bases unmatched: 2. The CDR3 has 12 amino acids. Germline CDR1 reads GTSNPN; CDR2 reads SVGIG (reference sequence). DNA of the CDR3: TGTGCCTGGATGGGGACTAGCAATGAGCAGTTCTTC. It is translated as CAWMGTSNEQFF.

The chain carries TRBV9 and TRBJ2-2, with D maybe TRBD1 (5 bases). V lost 3 bases to trimming and J lost 0 bases, with 15 bases between them. The CDR3 extends over 17 amino acids. Germline CDR1 is SGDLS and CDR2 is YYNGEE. CDR3: CASSARPAGTNTGELFF. The CDR3 region has the DNA TGTGCCAGCAGCGCCCGCCCCGCAGGGACGAACACCGGGGAGCTGTTTTTT.

This chain links TRBV19 with TRBJ2-7; no clear D. The V gene lost 1 base and the J gene lost 0 bases, with 10 bases spanning the gap. Germline V gives CDR1 LNHDA, CDR2 SQIVND (reference sequence). This CDR3 spans 15 amino acids. CDR3 sequence (DNA): TGTGCCAGTAGTATAGCAAGCCTCTTCTCCTACGAGCAGTACTTC. This translates into CASSIASLFSYEQYF.